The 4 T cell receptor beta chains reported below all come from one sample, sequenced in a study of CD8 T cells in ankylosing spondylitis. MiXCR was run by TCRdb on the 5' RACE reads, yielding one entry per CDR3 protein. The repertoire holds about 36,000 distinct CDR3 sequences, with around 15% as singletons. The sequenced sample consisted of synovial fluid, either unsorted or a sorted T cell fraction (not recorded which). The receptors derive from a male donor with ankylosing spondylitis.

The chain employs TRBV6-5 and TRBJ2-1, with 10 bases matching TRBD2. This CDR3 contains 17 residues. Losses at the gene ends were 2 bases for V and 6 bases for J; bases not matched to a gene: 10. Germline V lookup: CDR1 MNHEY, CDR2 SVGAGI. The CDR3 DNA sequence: TGTGCCAGCAGTTACGATGGAGCGGGAGGGACTTCCAATGAGCAGTTCTTC. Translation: CASSYDGAGGTSNEQFF.

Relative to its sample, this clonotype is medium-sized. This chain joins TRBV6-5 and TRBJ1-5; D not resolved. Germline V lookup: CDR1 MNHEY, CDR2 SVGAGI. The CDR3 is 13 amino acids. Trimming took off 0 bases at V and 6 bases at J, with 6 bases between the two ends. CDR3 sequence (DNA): TGTGCCAGCAGTTACTCCTGGCGTCAGCCCCAGCATTTT. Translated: CASSYSWRQPQHF.

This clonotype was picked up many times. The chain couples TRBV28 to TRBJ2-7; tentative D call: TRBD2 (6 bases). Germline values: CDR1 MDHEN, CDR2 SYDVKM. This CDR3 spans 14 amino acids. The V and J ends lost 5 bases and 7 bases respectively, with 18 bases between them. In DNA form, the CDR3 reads TGTGCCAGCAGTCCCGGTCGGGGGTTTGGGGAGCAGTACTTC. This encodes CASSPGRGFGEQYF.

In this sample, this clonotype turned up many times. CDR3 in amino acids: CASSVVSGSGTDTQYF. The CDR3 DNA reads TGTGCCAGCAGCGTAGTATCGGGATCCGGCACAGATACGCAGTATTTT. V gene TRBV9 combines with J gene TRBJ2-3, with D tentatively TRBD2 (5 bases). CDR3 length: 16 residues. With 0 bases removed from V and 1 base from J, the gap between germline ends came to 12 bases. Germline CDR1 and CDR2: SGDLS and YYNGEE.